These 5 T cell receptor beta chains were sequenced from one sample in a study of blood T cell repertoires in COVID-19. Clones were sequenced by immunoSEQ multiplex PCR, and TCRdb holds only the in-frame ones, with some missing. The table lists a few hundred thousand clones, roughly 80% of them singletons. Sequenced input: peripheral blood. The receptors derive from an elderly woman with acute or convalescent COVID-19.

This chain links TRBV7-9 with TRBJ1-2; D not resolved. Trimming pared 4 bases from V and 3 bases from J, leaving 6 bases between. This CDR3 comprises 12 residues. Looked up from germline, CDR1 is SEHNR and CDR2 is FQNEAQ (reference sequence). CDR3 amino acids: CASSYQDYGYTF. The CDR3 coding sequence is TGTGCCAGCAGCTATCAGGACTATGGCTACACCTTC.

CDR3 sequence reads: CASSYSVWGDTYYEQYF. CDR3 nucleotide sequence: TGTGCCAGCAGTTACTCGGTCTGGGGAGATACTTACTACGAGCAGTACTTC. The chain uses TRBV6-2 or TRBV6-3 and TRBJ2-7, with D possibly being TRBD2 (5 bases). The ends were cut back, 0 bases at V and 3 bases at J, with 18 bases in the middle. CDR3 size: 17 residues. Germline V gene lookup returns CDR1 MNHEY and CDR2 SVGEGT.

The CDR3 bases are TGCGCCAGCAGCTTCGAGGGTGGGGGCTACACCTTC. Its protein product is CASSFEGGGYTF. This chain joins TRBV5-1 and TRBJ1-2; no firm D call. V lost 2 bases to trimming and J lost 8 bases, with 10 bases between them. The length of the CDR3 is 12 residues. Germline CDR1 reads SGHRS; CDR2 reads YFSETQ.

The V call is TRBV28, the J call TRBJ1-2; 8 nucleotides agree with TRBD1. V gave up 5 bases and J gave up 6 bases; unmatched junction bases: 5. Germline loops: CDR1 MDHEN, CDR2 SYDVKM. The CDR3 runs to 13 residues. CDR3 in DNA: TGTGCCAGCAGTGCCCGACAGGGGAATGGCTACACCTTC. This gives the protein CASSARQGNGYTF.

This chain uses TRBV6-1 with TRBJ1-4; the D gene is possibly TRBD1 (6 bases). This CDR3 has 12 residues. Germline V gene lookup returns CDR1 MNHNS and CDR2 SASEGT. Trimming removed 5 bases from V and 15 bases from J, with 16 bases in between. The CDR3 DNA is TGTGCCAGCAGTACAAGCCAGGGGAAGGTGTTTTTT. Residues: CASSTSQGKVFF.